A selection of T cell receptor beta chains follows, all from one sample in a study of cytomegalovirus exposure and HLA in healthy donors. The data were produced by immunoSEQ multiplex PCR, yet TCRdb's version contains in-frame clones alone and is incomplete. The sample lists 100,000 to 150,000 clones; around 73% were seen once. The sample consisted of PBMCs. The receptors originated from a female donor in good health and CMV-seronegative. Each CDR3 is given with its conserved first and last residue. D genes are given only for firm matches. Clone size is not always given. Where it is, it says once, few, many or a class for expanded clones.

v_gene: TRBV6-5
d_gene: TRBD1
abundance: .
j_gene: TRBJ2-1
CDR3aa: CASRGTGVEQFF
CDR3nt: TGTGCCAGCAGGGGGACAGGGGTGGAGCAGTTCTTC

v_gene: TRBV11-2
d_gene: .
abundance: once
j_gene: TRBJ1-2
CDR3aa: CASSERLIYGYTF
CDR3nt: TGTGCCAGCAGCGAAAGACTGATCTATGGCTACACCTTC

v_gene: TRBV14
d_gene: TRBD2
abundance: .
j_gene: TRBJ2-1
CDR3aa: CASSEGRAGYNEQFF
CDR3nt: TGTGCCAGCAGCGAAGGGAGGGCAGGCTACAATGAGCAGTTCTTC

v_gene: TRBV7-2
d_gene: .
abundance: .
j_gene: TRBJ1-1
CDR3aa: CASSFQGWDTEAFF
CDR3nt: TGTGCCAGCAGCTTCCAGGGTTGGGACACTGAAGCTTTCTTT

v_gene: TRBV28
d_gene: .
abundance: .
j_gene: TRBJ1-5
CDR3aa: CASSPRRSGNQPQHF
CDR3nt: TGTGCCAGCAGTCCGAGGAGGAGCGGCAATCAGCCCCAGCATTTT

v_gene: TRBV10-3
d_gene: TRBD2
abundance: .
j_gene: TRBJ2-7
CDR3aa: CAIRKLAGGRYEQYF
CDR3nt: TGTGCCATCAGGAAACTAGCGGGAGGACGCTACGAGCAGTACTTC

v_gene: TRBV4-2
d_gene: TRBD2
abundance: .
j_gene: TRBJ2-1
CDR3aa: CASSQDGVLAESWFF
CDR3nt: TGTGCCAGCAGCCAAGATGGCGTGCTAGCGGAGAGTTGGTTCTTC

v_gene: TRBV5-1
d_gene: TRBD1
abundance: .
j_gene: TRBJ2-7
CDR3aa: CASSRDRGHEQYF
CDR3nt: TGCGCCAGCAGTAGAGACAGGGGTCACGAGCAGTACTTC

v_gene: TRBV7-9
d_gene: TRBD1
abundance: .
j_gene: TRBJ2-2
CDR3aa: CASSAAGTANTGELFF
CDR3nt: TGTGCCAGCAGCGCGGCCGGGACAGCGAACACCGGGGAGCTGTTTTTT

v_gene: TRBV30
d_gene: .
abundance: .
j_gene: TRBJ2-2
CDR3aa: CAWRARRGTGELFF
CDR3nt: TGTGCCTGGAGGGCACGTCGTGGCACCGGGGAGCTGTTTTTT

v_gene: TRBV6-6
d_gene: TRBD2
abundance: .
j_gene: TRBJ2-1
CDR3aa: CASSYTSGSYNEQFF
CDR3nt: TGTGCCAGCAGTTACACTAGCGGGAGTTACAATGAGCAGTTCTTC

v_gene: TRBV19
d_gene: .
abundance: .
j_gene: TRBJ1-2
CDR3aa: CASSDSVRRYGYTF
CDR3nt: TGTGCCAGTAGCGACTCCGTCCGGCGGTATGGCTACACCTTC

v_gene: TRBV9
d_gene: TRBD1
abundance: .
j_gene: TRBJ1-2
CDR3aa: CASSETGTGLLGYTF
CDR3nt: TGTGCCAGCAGCGAGACCGGGACAGGGCTATTGGGCTACACCTTC

v_gene: TRBV11-2
d_gene: TRBD2
abundance: few
j_gene: TRBJ2-1
CDR3aa: CASSSGAGGVEQFF
CDR3nt: TGTGCCAGCAGCTCGGGGGCGGGAGGGGTTGAGCAGTTCTTC

v_gene: TRBV6-1
d_gene: .
abundance: few
j_gene: TRBJ2-7
CDR3aa: CASSDPQTLEQYF
CDR3nt: TGTGCCAGCAGTGATCCACAGACACTCGAGCAGTACTTC

v_gene: TRBV7-2
d_gene: .
abundance: .
j_gene: TRBJ1-5
CDR3aa: CASSLNSVGQPQHF
CDR3nt: TGTGCCAGCAGCTTAAATTCGGTCGGGCAGCCCCAGCATTTT

v_gene: TRBV9
d_gene: .
abundance: few
j_gene: TRBJ2-1
CDR3aa: CASSVGTSEDEQFF
CDR3nt: TGTGCCAGCAGCGTAGGTACCTCGGAGGATGAGCAGTTCTTC

v_gene: TRBV6-6
d_gene: .
abundance: .
j_gene: TRBJ1-5
CDR3aa: CASSRGSNQPQHF
CDR3nt: TGTGCCAGCAGCCGGGGGAGCAATCAGCCCCAGCATTTT

v_gene: TRBV28
d_gene: TRBD2
abundance: once
j_gene: TRBJ2-5
CDR3aa: CASRTPGLAVQETQYF
CDR3nt: TGTGCCAGCAGAACTCCGGGACTAGCGGTCCAAGAGACCCAGTACTTC

v_gene: TRBV28
d_gene: .
abundance: once
j_gene: TRBJ2-1
CDR3aa: CASRLSLENEQFF
CDR3nt: TGTGCCAGCAGGTTGTCGCTAGAGAATGAGCAGTTCTTC

v_gene: TRBV29-1
d_gene: .
abundance: .
j_gene: TRBJ2-1
CDR3aa: CSVLNSSYNEQFF
CDR3nt: TGCAGCGTTCTTAATAGCTCCTACAATGAGCAGTTCTTC

v_gene: TRBV7-3
d_gene: .
abundance: .
j_gene: TRBJ1-3
CDR3aa: CASSSRVLSGNTIYF
CDR3nt: TGTGCCAGCAGCTCCAGGGTCCTCTCTGGAAACACCATATATTTT

v_gene: TRBV6-5
d_gene: .
abundance: .
j_gene: TRBJ2-5
CDR3aa: CASSSPGSETQYF
CDR3nt: TGTGCCAGCAGTTCCCCGGGTAGCGAGACCCAGTACTTC

v_gene: TRBV28
d_gene: .
abundance: .
j_gene: TRBJ1-1
CDR3aa: CASSSQVVGREAFF
CDR3nt: TGTGCCAGCAGTTCTCAGGTTGTCGGCCGTGAAGCTTTCTTT

v_gene: TRBV28
d_gene: .
abundance: .
j_gene: TRBJ1-5
CDR3aa: CASRWTLNQPQHF
CDR3nt: TGTGCCAGCAGGTGGACATTAAATCAGCCCCAGCATTTT

v_gene: TRBV2
d_gene: .
abundance: .
j_gene: TRBJ2-7
CDR3aa: CASSGQGENEQYF
CDR3nt: TGTGCCAGCAGTGGGCAGGGTGAGAACGAGCAGTACTTC

v_gene: TRBV7-2
d_gene: .
abundance: .
j_gene: TRBJ2-1
CDR3aa: CASSPRANMDEQFF
CDR3nt: TGTGCCAGCAGCCCCCGAGCTAATATGGATGAGCAGTTCTTC

v_gene: TRBV27
d_gene: .
abundance: .
j_gene: TRBJ2-2
CDR3aa: CTSSPSEGEFFTGELFF
CDR3nt: TGTACCAGCAGTCCCTCAGAGGGGGAGTTCTTCACCGGGGAGCTGTTTTTT

v_gene: TRBV5-4
d_gene: TRBD1
abundance: .
j_gene: TRBJ1-3
CDR3aa: CASSPSGQSSGNTIYF
CDR3nt: TGTGCCAGCAGCCCCTCGGGACAGAGCTCTGGAAACACCATATATTTT

v_gene: TRBV6-5
d_gene: TRBD1
abundance: once
j_gene: TRBJ1-2
CDR3aa: CASSYSGTANYGYTF
CDR3nt: TGTGCCAGCAGTTACTCCGGGACAGCTAACTATGGCTACACCTTC

v_gene: TRBV7-9
d_gene: TRBD1
abundance: .
j_gene: TRBJ1-2
CDR3aa: CAAARDSSSGYTF
CDR3nt: TGTGCCGCCGCCCGGGACAGTTCGTCCGGCTACACCTTC

v_gene: TRBV7-9
d_gene: TRBD2
abundance: .
j_gene: TRBJ2-3
CDR3aa: CASSPAFRLAGADTQYF
CDR3nt: TGTGCCAGCAGCCCGGCTTTCCGACTAGCGGGCGCAGATACGCAGTATTTT

v_gene: TRBV28
d_gene: TRBD1
abundance: once
j_gene: TRBJ1-5
CDR3aa: CASSLEGASNQPQHF
CDR3nt: TGTGCCAGCAGTCTGGAGGGGGCCAGCAATCAGCCCCAGCATTTT

v_gene: TRBV5-5
d_gene: TRBD1
abundance: .
j_gene: TRBJ2-3
CDR3aa: CASRPGTGDTQYF
CDR3nt: TGTGCCAGCAGACCCGGGACAGGAGATACGCAGTATTTT

v_gene: TRBV14
d_gene: .
abundance: .
j_gene: TRBJ2-3
CDR3aa: CASSHRISGAPSGTQYF
CDR3nt: TGTGCCAGCAGCCATAGGATTAGCGGAGCCCCCTCGGGTACGCAGTATTTT

v_gene: TRBV7-6
d_gene: TRBD2
abundance: .
j_gene: TRBJ2-1
CDR3aa: CASSIAGSSYNEQFF
CDR3nt: TGTGCCAGCAGCATAGCGGGGAGCTCCTACAATGAGCAGTTCTTC

v_gene: TRBV7-2
d_gene: TRBD2
abundance: .
j_gene: TRBJ2-5
CDR3aa: CASSLGLAGVETQYF
CDR3nt: TGTGCCAGCAGCTTAGGGCTAGCGGGAGTAGAGACCCAGTACTTC

v_gene: TRBV18
d_gene: TRBD1
abundance: .
j_gene: TRBJ2-3
CDR3aa: CASSPWTGESDTQYF
CDR3nt: TGTGCCAGCTCACCGTGGACAGGGGAGTCAGATACGCAGTATTTT

v_gene: TRBV5-1
d_gene: TRBD2
abundance: .
j_gene: TRBJ2-2
CDR3aa: CASSHSSSGRKDTGELFF
CDR3nt: TGCGCCAGCAGCCACTCTTCTAGCGGGAGGAAGGACACCGGGGAGCTGTTTTTT

v_gene: TRBV4-3
d_gene: .
abundance: .
j_gene: TRBJ2-3
CDR3aa: CASQAKILRFSTDTQYF
CDR3nt: TGCGCCAGTCAAGCCAAGATCTTGCGTTTTAGCACAGATACGCAGTATTTT

v_gene: TRBV2
d_gene: .
abundance: .
j_gene: TRBJ2-6
CDR3aa: CASSEHSGANVLTF
CDR3nt: TGTGCCAGCAGTGAACACTCTGGGGCCAACGTCCTGACTTTC

v_gene: TRBV19
d_gene: .
abundance: .
j_gene: TRBJ1-5
CDR3aa: CASSIGFRASGNQPQHF
CDR3nt: TGTGCCAGTAGTATAGGCTTCCGGGCCTCGGGGAATCAGCCCCAGCATTTT

v_gene: TRBV2
d_gene: .
abundance: .
j_gene: TRBJ2-7
CDR3aa: CASSEALRSSEQYF
CDR3nt: TGTGCCAGCAGTGAAGCGCTTCGTAGTTCCGAGCAGTACTTC

v_gene: TRBV7-3
d_gene: TRBD1
abundance: .
j_gene: TRBJ2-2
CDR3aa: CASKRGLGGELFF
CDR3nt: TGTGCCAGCAAAAGGGGGCTGGGCGGGGAGCTGTTTTTT

v_gene: TRBV4-3
d_gene: .
abundance: .
j_gene: TRBJ1-4
CDR3aa: CASSQELFHNEKLFF
CDR3nt: TGCGCCAGCAGCCAAGAACTGTTCCACAATGAAAAACTGTTTTTT

v_gene: TRBV15
d_gene: TRBD1
abundance: .
j_gene: TRBJ1-5
CDR3aa: CATSRGTDREQPQHF
CDR3nt: TGTGCCACCAGCAGAGGGACTGACAGGGAACAGCCCCAGCATTTT

v_gene: TRBV5-1
d_gene: .
abundance: .
j_gene: TRBJ2-7
CDR3aa: CASSLKSSYEQYF
CDR3nt: TGCGCCAGCAGCTTAAAGAGCTCCTACGAGCAGTACTTC

v_gene: TRBV27
d_gene: .
abundance: .
j_gene: TRBJ1-1
CDR3aa: CASSLYQGPEAFF
CDR3nt: TGTGCCAGCAGTTTATACCAGGGCCCTGAAGCTTTCTTT

v_gene: TRBV6-5
d_gene: TRBD1
abundance: .
j_gene: TRBJ1-2
CDR3aa: CASSYSSTGQNYGYTF
CDR3nt: TGTGCCAGCAGTTATTCGTCCACGGGACAGAACTATGGCTACACCTTC

v_gene: TRBV5-1
d_gene: .
abundance: .
j_gene: TRBJ2-5
CDR3aa: CASSLPLGETQYF
CDR3nt: TGCGCCAGCAGCCTTCCTCTAGGAGAGACCCAGTACTTC

v_gene: TRBV2
d_gene: .
abundance: .
j_gene: TRBJ1-1
CDR3aa: CASGQLNTEAFF
CDR3nt: TGTGCCTCGGGACAATTGAACACTGAAGCTTTCTTT

v_gene: TRBV4-3
d_gene: TRBD1
abundance: .
j_gene: TRBJ2-7
CDR3aa: CASSPGQDYEQYF
CDR3nt: TGCGCCAGCAGCCCGGGACAGGACTACGAGCAGTACTTC

v_gene: TRBV5-1
d_gene: TRBD2
abundance: once
j_gene: TRBJ2-7
CDR3aa: CASSRSGGRAYEQYF
CDR3nt: TGCGCCAGCAGCCGGAGCGGGGGCCGCGCCTACGAGCAGTACTTC

v_gene: TRBV6-6
d_gene: TRBD1
abundance: .
j_gene: TRBJ1-6
CDR3aa: CASTQTGPLESPLHF
CDR3nt: TGTGCCAGCACCCAGACAGGGCCCCTAGAATCACCCCTCCACTTT

v_gene: TRBV11-2
d_gene: .
abundance: .
j_gene: TRBJ2-1
CDR3aa: CASSLEINEQFF
CDR3nt: TGTGCCAGCAGCTTGGAGATCAATGAGCAGTTCTTC

v_gene: TRBV7-9
d_gene: TRBD2
abundance: .
j_gene: TRBJ2-7
CDR3aa: CASSLWLGDGLADIYEQYF
CDR3nt: TGTGCCAGCAGCTTATGGCTAGGGGATGGGCTAGCGGATATATACGAGCAGTACTTC

v_gene: TRBV2
d_gene: .
abundance: .
j_gene: TRBJ2-2
CDR3aa: CASRQRSGTGELFF
CDR3nt: TGTGCCAGCAGGCAGAGGAGCGGCACCGGGGAGCTGTTTTTT

v_gene: TRBV9
d_gene: .
abundance: .
j_gene: TRBJ2-7
CDR3aa: CASSVATGYEQYF
CDR3nt: TGTGCCAGCAGCGTAGCTACCGGTTACGAGCAGTACTTC

v_gene: TRBV5-6
d_gene: .
abundance: many
j_gene: TRBJ1-2
CDR3aa: CASSLRGRVTADGYTF
CDR3nt: TGTGCCAGCAGCTTGAGGGGGAGGGTGACGGCAGATGGCTACACCTTC

v_gene: TRBV5-6
d_gene: .
abundance: .
j_gene: TRBJ1-2
CDR3aa: CASSLVPSGYGYTF
CDR3nt: TGTGCCAGCAGCTTGGTGCCCAGCGGGTATGGCTACACCTTC